Below, one T cell receptor beta chain is given with its context. Its antigen is as yet unknown. The same CDR3 is also encoded by other DNA sequences in this sample. The data derive from a study of shared clonotypes between healthy human individuals. Study background: Used for every donor were three CD4 naive, three CD4 memory, two CD8 naive and one CD8 memory plate. The study, taken as a whole, reports: The study drew on few donors, limiting represented genetic and exposure-history diversity. The four-donor shared clonotypes exceeded non-shared clonotypes in generation probability, with non-shared ones scoring lower.

Positive CCR7 selection of CD45RO-negative cells yielded the naive CD8 cells, and terminally differentiated effector memory CD45RA+ cells were excluded. Per the authors' pipeline: Filtering differed for immunoSEQ, which gave only junction sequences without quality scores. Data came from immunoSEQ multiplex PCR; TCRdb stores just in-frame clones and leaves some out. D and trimming were read from the DNA, whereas the V and J calls and clone size are those reported in that table. The sample yields under 2,000,000 clones, less than 95% seen once. Specimen: naive CD8+ T cells sorted from blood. The clonotype comes from a man aged 18 to 29 in good health.

The CDR3 is CASSLAVNTEAFF. CDR3 DNA sequence: TGTGCCAGCAGCTTAGCGGTCAACACTGAAGCTTTCTTT. The V and J genes are TRBV11-1 and TRBJ1-1; D gene ambiguous. This CDR3 is 13 amino acids long. Germline-derived CDR1 and CDR2 are SGHAT and FQDESV (reference sequence). V dropped 0 bases and J dropped 2 bases, with 4 bases sitting between them.